This T cell receptor (beta chain) emerged from a study of T cell clones after liver transplantation. Looking at the study overall: As an antigen-independent comparator, third-party-reactive TCRbeta sequences came from pre-transplant mixed lymphocyte reactions. Study observations and caveats: The donor-reactive repertoire was only partly measurable in two subjects, lacking donor cells.

Comment on this clone: Its antigen is undetermined.

The repertoire was sequenced with immunoSEQ multiplex PCR; TCRdb's copy has only in-frame clones and lacks some. The sample carries tens of thousands of clones, roughly 80% recorded once. This CDR3 is 13 amino acids long. Deletions cut 4 bases from V and 8 bases from J, with 11 bases between. Germline V gene data show CDR1 as MDHEN and CDR2 as SYDVKM. The chain is built from TRBV28 and TRBJ1-4, with D unresolved. The material sequenced was CD4+ T cells from blood, taken 46 months after liver transplant. The clonotype was recovered from a human patient who received a liver transplant. The graft donor may have contributed some T cells. In DNA, the CDR3 is TGTGCCAGCAGTTGGACCTCGGAAGAAAAACTGTTTTTT. Its protein product is CASSWTSEEKLFF.